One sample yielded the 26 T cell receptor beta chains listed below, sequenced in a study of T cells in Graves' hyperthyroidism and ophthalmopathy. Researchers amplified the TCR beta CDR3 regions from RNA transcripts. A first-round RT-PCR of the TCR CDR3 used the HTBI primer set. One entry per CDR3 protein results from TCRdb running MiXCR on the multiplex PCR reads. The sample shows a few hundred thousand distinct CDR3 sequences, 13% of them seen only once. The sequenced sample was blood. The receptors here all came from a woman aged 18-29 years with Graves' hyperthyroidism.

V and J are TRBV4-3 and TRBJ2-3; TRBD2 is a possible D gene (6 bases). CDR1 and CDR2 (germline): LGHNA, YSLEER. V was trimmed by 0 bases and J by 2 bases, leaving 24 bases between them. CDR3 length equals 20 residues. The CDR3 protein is CASSQEGQRAWKPITDTQYF. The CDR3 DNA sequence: TGCGCCAGCAGCCAAGAGGGGCAGCGGGCCTGGAAGCCCATCACAGATACGCAGTATTTT.

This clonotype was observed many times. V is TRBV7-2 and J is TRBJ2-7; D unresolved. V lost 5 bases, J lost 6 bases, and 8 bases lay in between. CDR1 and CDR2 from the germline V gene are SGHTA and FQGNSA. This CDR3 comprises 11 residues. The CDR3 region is CASSPHSEQYF. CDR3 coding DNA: TGTGCCAGCAGCCCCCACTCCGAGCAGTACTTC.

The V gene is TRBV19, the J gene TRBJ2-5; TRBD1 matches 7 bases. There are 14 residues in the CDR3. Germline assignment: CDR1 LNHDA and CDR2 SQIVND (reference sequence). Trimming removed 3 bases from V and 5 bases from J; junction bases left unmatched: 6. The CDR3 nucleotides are TGTGCCAGTAGTATGAGGGGGACAGTGGAGACCCAGTACTTC. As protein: CASSMRGTVETQYF.

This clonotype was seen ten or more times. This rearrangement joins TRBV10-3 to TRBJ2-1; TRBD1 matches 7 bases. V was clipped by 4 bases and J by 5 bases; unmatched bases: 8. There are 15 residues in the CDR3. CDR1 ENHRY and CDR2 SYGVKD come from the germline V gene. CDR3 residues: CAISATGTADNEQFF. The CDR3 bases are TGTGCCATCAGTGCCACCGGGACAGCAGACAATGAGCAGTTCTTC.

Here the CDR3 reads CASSQATGVSGNTIYF. The CDR3 DNA is TGTGCCAGCAGCCAGGCTACAGGGGTCTCAGGAAACACCATATATTTT. The chain joins TRBV4-2 to TRBJ1-3; 7 nucleotides line up with TRBD1. The CDR3 length is 16 residues. The germline gives CDR1 LGHNA, CDR2 YNFKEQ. V shed 3 bases, J shed 4 bases, and the junction held 9 bases outside the gene matches.

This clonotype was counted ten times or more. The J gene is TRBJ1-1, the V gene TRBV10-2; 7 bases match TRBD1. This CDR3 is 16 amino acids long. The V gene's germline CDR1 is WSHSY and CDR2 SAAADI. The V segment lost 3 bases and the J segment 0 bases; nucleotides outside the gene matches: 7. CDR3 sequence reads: CASSDEGAKMNTEAFF. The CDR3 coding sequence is TGCGCCAGCAGTGATGAGGGGGCGAAGATGAACACTGAAGCTTTCTTT.

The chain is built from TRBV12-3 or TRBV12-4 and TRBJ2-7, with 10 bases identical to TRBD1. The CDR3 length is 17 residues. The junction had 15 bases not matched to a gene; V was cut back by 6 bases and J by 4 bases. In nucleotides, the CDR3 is TGTGCCAGCAGCCCGGGACAGGGGCCCCACGGATGGTACGAGCAGTACTTC. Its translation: CASSPGQGPHGWYEQYF.

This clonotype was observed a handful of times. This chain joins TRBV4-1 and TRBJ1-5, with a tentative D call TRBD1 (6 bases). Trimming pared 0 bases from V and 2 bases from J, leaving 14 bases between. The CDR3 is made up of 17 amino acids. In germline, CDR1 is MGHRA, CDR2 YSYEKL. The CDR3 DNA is TGCGCCAGCAGCCAAGAAGGGGGTTATTCCCGCAATCAGCCCCAGCATTTT. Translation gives CASSQEGGYSRNQPQHF.

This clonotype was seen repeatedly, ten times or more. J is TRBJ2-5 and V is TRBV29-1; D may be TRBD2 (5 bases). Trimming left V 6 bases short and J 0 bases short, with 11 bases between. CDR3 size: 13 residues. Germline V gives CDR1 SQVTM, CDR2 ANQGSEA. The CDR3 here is CSVPIANQETQYF. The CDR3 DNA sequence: TGCAGCGTCCCTATAGCGAACCAAGAGACCCAGTACTTC.

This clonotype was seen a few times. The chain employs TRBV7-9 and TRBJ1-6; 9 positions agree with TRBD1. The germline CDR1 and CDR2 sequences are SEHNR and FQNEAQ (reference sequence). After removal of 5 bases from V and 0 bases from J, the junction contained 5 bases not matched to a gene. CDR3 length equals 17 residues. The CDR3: CASSETGGYSYNSPLHF. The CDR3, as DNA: TGTGCCAGCAGCGAGACAGGGGGATACTCCTATAATTCACCCCTCCACTTT.

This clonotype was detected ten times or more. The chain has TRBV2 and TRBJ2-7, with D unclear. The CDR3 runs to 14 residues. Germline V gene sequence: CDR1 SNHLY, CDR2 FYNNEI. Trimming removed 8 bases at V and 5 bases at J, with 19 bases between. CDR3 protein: CASQARQEWDEQYF. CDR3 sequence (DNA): TGTGCCAGCCAAGCCCGGCAGGAATGGGACGAGCAGTACTTC.

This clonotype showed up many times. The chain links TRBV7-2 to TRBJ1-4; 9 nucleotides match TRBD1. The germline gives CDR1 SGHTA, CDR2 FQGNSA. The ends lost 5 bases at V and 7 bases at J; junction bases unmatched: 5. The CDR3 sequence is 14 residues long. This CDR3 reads CASSPDRGSEKLFF. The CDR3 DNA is TGTGCCAGCAGCCCGGACAGGGGAAGTGAAAAACTGTTTTTT.

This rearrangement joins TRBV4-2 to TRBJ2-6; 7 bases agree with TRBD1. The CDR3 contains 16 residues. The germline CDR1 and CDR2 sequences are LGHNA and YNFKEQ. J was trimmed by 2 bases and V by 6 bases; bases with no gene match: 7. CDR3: CASSPLGGAGANVLTF. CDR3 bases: TGTGCCAGCAGTCCTTTAGGGGGCGCTGGGGCCAACGTCCTGACTTTC.

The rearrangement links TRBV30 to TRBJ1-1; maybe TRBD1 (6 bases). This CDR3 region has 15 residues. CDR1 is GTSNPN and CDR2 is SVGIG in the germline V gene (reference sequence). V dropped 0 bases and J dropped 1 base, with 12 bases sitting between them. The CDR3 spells CAWSVLGQPNTEAFF. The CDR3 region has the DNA TGTGCCTGGAGTGTTCTTGGACAGCCGAACACTGAAGCTTTCTTT.

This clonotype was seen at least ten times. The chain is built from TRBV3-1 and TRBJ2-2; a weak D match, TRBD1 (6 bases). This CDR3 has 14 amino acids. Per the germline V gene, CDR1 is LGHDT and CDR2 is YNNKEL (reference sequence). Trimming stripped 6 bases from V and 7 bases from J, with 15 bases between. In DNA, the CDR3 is TGTGCCAGCAGACAAACAGGGACGGTCGGGGAGCTGTTTTTT. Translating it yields CASRQTGTVGELFF.

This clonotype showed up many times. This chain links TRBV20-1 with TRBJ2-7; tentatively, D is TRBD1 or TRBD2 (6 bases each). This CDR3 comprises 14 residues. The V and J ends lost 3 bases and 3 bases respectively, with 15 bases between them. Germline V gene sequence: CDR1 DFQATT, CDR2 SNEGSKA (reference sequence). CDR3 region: CSARGGGWDYEQYF. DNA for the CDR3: TGCAGTGCTAGGGGGGGCGGATGGGACTACGAGCAGTACTTC.

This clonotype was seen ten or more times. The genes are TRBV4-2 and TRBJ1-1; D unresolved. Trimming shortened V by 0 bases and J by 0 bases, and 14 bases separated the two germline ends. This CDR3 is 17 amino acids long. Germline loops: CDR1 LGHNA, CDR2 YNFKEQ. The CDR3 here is CASSQEFQPAMNTEAFF. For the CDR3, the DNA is TGTGCCAGCAGCCAAGAGTTTCAGCCCGCCATGAACACTGAAGCTTTCTTT.

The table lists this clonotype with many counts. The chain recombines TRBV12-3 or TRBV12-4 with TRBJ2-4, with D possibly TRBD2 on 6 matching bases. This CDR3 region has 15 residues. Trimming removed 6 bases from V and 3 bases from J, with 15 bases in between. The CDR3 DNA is TGTGCCAGCAGCCCGCCGGGGGATGGCAAAAACATTCAGTACTTC. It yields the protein CASSPPGDGKNIQYF.

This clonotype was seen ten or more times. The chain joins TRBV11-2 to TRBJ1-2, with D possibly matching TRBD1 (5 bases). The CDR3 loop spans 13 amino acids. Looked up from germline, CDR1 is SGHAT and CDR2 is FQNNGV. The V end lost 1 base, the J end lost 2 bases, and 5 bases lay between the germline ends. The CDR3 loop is CASSLGTNYGYTF. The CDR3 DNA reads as TGTGCCAGCAGCTTAGGGACAAACTATGGCTACACCTTC.

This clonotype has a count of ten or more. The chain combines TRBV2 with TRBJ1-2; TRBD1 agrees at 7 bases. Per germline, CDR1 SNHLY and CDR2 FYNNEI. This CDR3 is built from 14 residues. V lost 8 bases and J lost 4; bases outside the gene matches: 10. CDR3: CASAPVQGFYGYTF. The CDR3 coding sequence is TGTGCCAGCGCGCCAGTACAGGGGTTCTATGGCTACACCTTC.

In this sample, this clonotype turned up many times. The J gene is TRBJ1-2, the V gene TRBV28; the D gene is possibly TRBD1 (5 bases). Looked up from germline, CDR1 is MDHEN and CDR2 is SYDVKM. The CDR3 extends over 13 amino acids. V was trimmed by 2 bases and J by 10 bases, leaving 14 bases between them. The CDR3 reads CASSLKGALLYTF. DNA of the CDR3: TGTGCCAGCAGTTTAAAAGGGGCCCTCCTCTACACCTTC.

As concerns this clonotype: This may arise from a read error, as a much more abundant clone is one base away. The CDR3 region is CSVPDRGYCYTF. DNA of the CDR3: TGCAGTGTTCCGGACAGGGGCTATTGCTACACCTTC. The rearrangement uses TRBV20-1 and TRBJ1-2, with 9 bases identical to TRBD1. This CDR3 has 12 residues. Germline assignment: CDR1 DFQATT and CDR2 SNEGSKA (reference sequence).

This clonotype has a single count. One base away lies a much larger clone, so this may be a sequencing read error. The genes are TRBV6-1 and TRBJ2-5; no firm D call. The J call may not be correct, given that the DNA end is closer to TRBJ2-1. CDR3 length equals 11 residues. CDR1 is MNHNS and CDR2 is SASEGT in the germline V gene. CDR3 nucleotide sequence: TGTGCCAGCAGTTATGTTGAGACCCAGTTCTTC. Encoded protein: CASSYVETQFF.

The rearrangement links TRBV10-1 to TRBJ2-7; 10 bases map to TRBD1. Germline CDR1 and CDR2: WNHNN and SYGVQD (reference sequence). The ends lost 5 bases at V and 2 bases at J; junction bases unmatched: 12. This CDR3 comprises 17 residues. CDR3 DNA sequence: TGCGCCAGCAGTTCCGACAGGGGGCTAAAATGGCCCTACGAGCAGTACTTC. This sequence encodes CASSSDRGLKWPYEQYF.

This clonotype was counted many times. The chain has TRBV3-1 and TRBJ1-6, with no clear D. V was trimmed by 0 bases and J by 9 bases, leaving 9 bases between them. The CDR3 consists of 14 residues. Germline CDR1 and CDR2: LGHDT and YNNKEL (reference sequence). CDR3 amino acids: CASSQEGSGSPLHF. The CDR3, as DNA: TGTGCCAGCAGCCAAGAGGGGTCCGGTTCACCCCTCCACTTT.

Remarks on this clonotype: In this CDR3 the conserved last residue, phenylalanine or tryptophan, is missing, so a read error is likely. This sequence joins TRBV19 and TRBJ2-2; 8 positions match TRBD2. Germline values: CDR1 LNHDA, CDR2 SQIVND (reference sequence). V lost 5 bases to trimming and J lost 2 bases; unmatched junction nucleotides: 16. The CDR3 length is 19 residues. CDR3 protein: CASSEPPGLVLRNTGELFS. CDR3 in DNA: TGTGCCAGTAGTGAGCCCCCGGGACTAGTGTTGAGAAACACCGGGGAGCTGTTTTCT.